This entry lists 10 T cell receptor beta chains sequenced from one sample in a study of blood T cell repertoires in COVID-19. Data came from immunoSEQ multiplex PCR; TCRdb stores just in-frame clones and leaves some out. Among 150,000 to 180,000 clones, around 83% were seen once, and the ten largest hold about an eighth. The sample consisted of peripheral blood. These TCRs come from a woman aged 55-70 years with COVID-19, enrolled during active disease.

This clone is classed as medium-sized. This sample includes further DNA sequences coding for the same CDR3. The rearrangement uses TRBV5-1 and TRBJ2-3, with 10 nucleotides matching TRBD2. V was pared by 4 bases and J by 2 bases, with 4 bases of the junction left unmatched. This CDR3 comprises 15 residues. Germline loops: CDR1 SGHRS, CDR2 YFSETQ. The CDR3 is CASSGTSGITDTQYF. As DNA, the CDR3 is TGCGCCAGCAGCGGTACTAGCGGGATCACAGATACGCAGTATTTT.

V usage is TRBV11-1 and J usage is TRBJ2-3; 9 positions agree with TRBD1. CDR1 and CDR2 (germline): SGHAT, FQDESV (reference sequence). V trimming: 1 base; J trimming: 7 bases; junction bases outside the gene matches: 3. This CDR3 spans 14 amino acids. The CDR3 sequence: CASSLDRGRNTQYF. As DNA, the CDR3 is TGTGCCAGCAGCTTAGACAGGGGGCGAAATACGCAGTATTTT.

This clone turned up a few times. The same CDR3 arises from other DNA sequences in this sample as well. V and J are TRBV7-9 and TRBJ1-1; tentatively, D is TRBD1 (5 bases). Germline CDR1 reads SEHNR; CDR2 reads FQNEAQ (reference sequence). This CDR3 is built from 15 residues. The V gene lost 1 base and the J gene lost 1 base, with 10 bases spanning the gap. The CDR3 region has the DNA TGTGCCAGCAGCTTAGGGGGACTTAAGAACACTGAAGCTTTCTTT. Amino acids: CASSLGGLKNTEAFF. The variable domain in full, with the rest retrieved from reference TRBV7-9 and TRBJ1-1, is DTGVSQNPRHKITKRGQNVTFRCDPISEHNRLYWYRQTLGQGPEFLTYFQNEAQLEKSRLLSDRFSAERPKGSFSTLEIQRTEQGDSAMYLCASSLGGLKNTEAFFGQGTRLTVV.

The chain uses TRBV6-1 and TRBJ1-4, with D tentatively TRBD1 (6 bases). CDR3 length: 16 amino acids. Germline V gene data show CDR1 as MNHNS and CDR2 as SASEGT. The V gene lost 3 bases and the J gene lost 9 bases, with 20 bases spanning the gap. This CDR3 is CASSDPKQGDVQKLFF. The CDR3 DNA reads as TGTGCCAGCAGTGACCCTAAACAGGGAGATGTCCAAAAACTGTTTTTT.

The genes are TRBV19 and TRBJ2-1; tentatively, D is TRBD1 (6 bases). Germline V gene data show CDR1 as LNHDA and CDR2 as SQIVND (reference sequence). The CDR3 is 13 amino acids. The V gene lost 6 bases and the J gene lost 4 bases, with 10 bases spanning the gap. The CDR3: CASRQGSYNEQFF. The CDR3 DNA follows: TGTGCCAGTAGGCAGGGGAGTTACAATGAGCAGTTCTTC.

The chain combines TRBV18 with TRBJ2-2; a weak D match, TRBD1 (5 bases). V was pared by 6 bases and J by 0 bases, with 17 bases between. This CDR3 region has 17 residues. Germline-derived CDR1 and CDR2 are KGHSH and LQKENI. The CDR3 sequence: CASSYIGVLANTGELFF. The CDR3 DNA is TGTGCCAGCTCTTATATAGGGGTCCTCGCGAACACCGGGGAGCTGTTTTTT.

A single count supports this clone. The genes are TRBV27 and TRBJ1-4; 8 bases map to TRBD1. Trimming took 4 bases from V and 7 from J; bases not matched to a gene: 5. Per the germline V gene, CDR1 is MNHEY and CDR2 is SMNVEV (reference sequence). The CDR3 has 14 residues. The CDR3 spells CASSSRQGSEKLFF. CDR3 DNA: TGTGCCAGCAGTTCCAGACAGGGGAGTGAAAAACTGTTTTTT.

The chain recombines TRBV19 with TRBJ2-1; D is possibly TRBD1 (6 bases). Germline-derived CDR1 and CDR2 are LNHDA and SQIVND (reference sequence). Trimming left V 1 base short and J 3 bases short, with 13 bases between. The CDR3 spans 16 residues. The CDR3 DNA sequence: TGTGCCAGTAGTATAGTAAGGGGGTTAAGCTACAATGAGCAGTTCTTC. It yields the protein CASSIVRGLSYNEQFF.

The chain is built from TRBV2 and TRBJ1-2, with D possibly TRBD1 on 6 matching bases. V was trimmed by 6 bases and J by 4 bases, leaving 12 bases between them. Per the germline V gene, CDR1 is SNHLY and CDR2 is FYNNEI. This CDR3 has 13 amino acids. CDR3 in amino acids: CASRLKTGYGYTF. CDR3 in DNA: TGTGCCAGCAGGCTAAAGACAGGCTATGGCTACACCTTC.

J is TRBJ2-1 and V is TRBV24-1, with D perhaps matching TRBD1 (6 bases). Per the germline V gene, CDR1 is KGHDR and CDR2 is SFDVKD. V lost 0 bases and J 6 bases, leaving 20 bases between the germline ends. The CDR3 runs 18 residues. The DNA for the CDR3 is TGTGCCACCAGTGATTTGCCCGGCAGGGGAAAAGCGATCAATGAGCAGTTCTTC. Its translation: CATSDLPGRGKAINEQFF.